A selection of T cell receptor beta chains follows, all from one sample in a study of blood T cell repertoires in COVID-19. Profiling relied on immunoSEQ multiplex PCR, and the TCRdb table lists in-frame clones only, not all of them. The data hold about 230,000 clones, with around 83% observed a single time. Sequencing input: peripheral blood. The origin of the receptors is a woman aged 45-65 years with acute or convalescent COVID-19. Each CDR3 is given with its conserved first and last residue. A D gene is named only where the DNA matches it firmly. The listing skips clone size in some rows; elsewhere it reads once, few, many or a size class.

j_call d_call v_call clone_size cdr3_aa cdr3_nt
TRBJ2-1 TRBD1 TRBV6-5 once CASSYLGQGGQFF TGTGCCAGCAGTTACCTTGGACAGGGCGGGCAGTTCTTC
TRBJ2-7 TRBD2 TRBV7-7 - CASSSIPGTSGPSYEQYF TGTGCCAGCAGCTCTATACCGGGGACTAGCGGGCCCTCCTACGAGCAGTACTTC
TRBJ1-1 TRBD1 TRBV16 - CASSPRDRGTEAFF TGTGCCAGCAGCCCCCGGGACAGGGGCACTGAAGCTTTCTTT
TRBJ2-1 TRBD2 TRBV24-1 - CATGSGLAVNEQFF TGTGCCACCGGATCGGGACTAGCGGTCAATGAGCAGTTCTTC
TRBJ1-5 - TRBV27 - CASSLNLAQPQHF TGTGCCAGCAGTTTAAATTTGGCTCAGCCCCAGCATTTT
TRBJ2-1 - TRBV6-1 - CASSDARGRRDEQFF TGTGCCAGCAGTGACGCTAGGGGCAGGAGGGATGAGCAGTTCTTC
TRBJ2-1 TRBD2 TRBV6-4 - CASSKTSGTGRFF TGTGCCAGCAGCAAGACTAGCGGGACAGGCCGGTTCTTC
TRBJ2-3 TRBD1 TRBV3-1/TRBV3-2 - CASSPGTGFTDTQYF TGTGCCAGCAGCCCCGGGACAGGTTTTACAGATACGCAGTATTTT
TRBJ2-5 TRBD2 TRBV9 - CASSWTSGGGETQYF TGTGCCAGCAGCTGGACTAGCGGGGGGGGAGAGACCCAGTACTTC
TRBJ1-2 - TRBV28 - CASSMESYGYTF TGTGCCAGCAGTATGGAGAGCTATGGCTACACCTTC
TRBJ2-3 - TRBV7-9 - CASSLTTSTDTQYF TGTGCCAGCAGCTTAACAACATCCACAGATACGCAGTATTTT
TRBJ1-6 TRBD1 TRBV28 - CASSLYRGALHF TGTGCCAGCAGTTTATACAGGGGGGCCCTCCACTTT
TRBJ2-3 TRBD2 TRBV10-2 once CASRRLRGLPYRTDTQYF TGCGCCAGCAGACGCCTAAGGGGACTACCATACCGCACAGATACGCAGTATTTT
TRBJ2-6 TRBD1 TRBV9 - CASSVDFQGAGANVLTF TGTGCCAGCAGCGTAGATTTCCAGGGGGCGGGGGCCAACGTCCTGACTTTC
TRBJ1-1 - TRBV9 - CASSETGYTEAFF TGTGCCAGCAGTGAAACAGGGTACACTGAAGCTTTCTTT
TRBJ1-1 - TRBV7-2 - CASREGEMNTEAFF TGTGCCAGCAGGGAAGGGGAAATGAACACTGAAGCTTTCTTT
TRBJ2-1 TRBD2 TRBV28 - CASSYAGLAGVGEQFF TGTGCCAGCAGCTACGCGGGCCTAGCGGGAGTAGGGGAGCAGTTCTTC
TRBJ1-3 - TRBV25-1 few CASSEWRGASGNTIYF TGTGCCAGCAGTGAATGGAGGGGAGCCTCTGGAAACACCATATATTTT
TRBJ2-5 - TRBV30 - CAWSELGGVQETQYF TGTGCCTGGAGTGAACTAGGGGGGGTCCAAGAGACCCAGTACTTC
TRBJ2-2 - TRBV6-5 - CATTVSNTGELFF TGTGCGACGACAGTTTCGAACACCGGGGAGCTGTTTTTT
TRBJ1-1 - TRBV3-1/TRBV3-2 - CASSQRGAPEAFF TGTGCCAGCAGCCAACGGGGGGCCCCTGAAGCTTTCTTT
TRBJ2-2 - TRBV27 many CASSLIGTGELFF TGTGCCAGCAGTTTAATCGGGACCGGGGAGCTGTTTTTT
TRBJ1-1 - TRBV30 - CAWSLTGRTEAFF TGTGCCTGGAGTTTAACGGGAAGGACTGAAGCTTTCTTT
TRBJ2-3 TRBD1 TRBV7-8 - CASSPATGGDTDTQYF TGTGCCAGCAGCCCAGCGACAGGGGGGGACACAGATACGCAGTATTTT
TRBJ1-1 - TRBV30 - CAWSEGYHTEAFF TGTGCCTGGAGTGAGGGGTACCACACTGAAGCTTTCTTT
TRBJ2-6 - TRBV11-2 - CASSLFAGNSGANVLTF TGTGCCAGCAGCTTATTCGCAGGCAACTCTGGGGCCAACGTCCTGACTTTC
TRBJ2-7 TRBD1 TRBV5-1 - CASSLQGVGYEQYF TGCGCCAGCAGCTTGCAGGGGGTTGGCTACGAGCAGTACTTC
TRBJ2-3 - TRBV5-1 - CASSLWGEGTDTQYF TGCGCCAGCAGCTTGTGGGGGGAGGGCACAGATACGCAGTATTTT
TRBJ2-5 - TRBV19 - CASSRGISPQETQYF TGTGCCAGTAGTCGCGGGATATCCCCTCAAGAGACCCAGTACTTC
TRBJ2-1 TRBD2 TRBV6-6 - CASSQPSGSYNEQFF TGTGCCAGCAGTCAACCTAGCGGGTCCTACAATGAGCAGTTCTTC
TRBJ2-3 TRBD1 TRBV27 - CASTRQGLTDTQYF TGTGCCTCGACCCGACAGGGTTTAACAGATACGCAGTATTTT
TRBJ2-5 TRBD2 TRBV5-1 - CASSLYSGGGETQYF TGCGCCAGCAGCTTGTATAGCGGGGGTGGAGAGACCCAGTACTTC
TRBJ1-2 - TRBV10-3 once CAISGGRGYGYTF TGTGCCATCAGTGGGGGCAGGGGCTATGGCTACACCTTC
TRBJ1-2 - TRBV12-3/TRBV12-4 once CASSLLGGYTF TGTGCCAGCAGTTTATTGGGCGGCTACACCTTC
TRBJ1-2 - TRBV7-9 - CASSPLQGRDGYTF TGTGCCAGCAGCCCACTGCAGGGGAGGGATGGCTACACCTTC
TRBJ2-3 - TRBV3-1/TRBV3-2 - CASSQDLDTQYF TGTGCCAGCAGCCAAGATCTGGATACGCAGTATTTT
TRBJ2-7 - TRBV28 once CASSLQWRDEQYF TGTGCCAGCAGCCTGCAGTGGCGGGACGAGCAGTACTTC
TRBJ2-3 TRBD1 TRBV6-5 few CASSQTGMLTDTQYF TGTGCCAGCAGTCAGACAGGGATGCTCACAGATACGCAGTATTTT
TRBJ2-3 TRBD1 TRBV30 once CAWEGQGADTQYF TGTGCCTGGGAGGGACAGGGGGCAGATACGCAGTATTTT
TRBJ1-4 - TRBV6-5 - CASVLRTNEKLFF TGTGCCAGCGTTTTACGGACTAATGAAAAACTGTTTTTT
TRBJ1-2 - TRBV5-6 - CASSFGYGYTF TGTGCCAGCAGCTTCGGTTATGGCTACACCTTC
TRBJ1-1 - TRBV2 - CAGLTPNTEAFF TGTGCCGGACTGACACCGAACACTGAAGCTTTCTTT
TRBJ2-2 - TRBV6-2/TRBV6-3 - CASSWGGELFF TGTGCCAGCAGCTGGGGGGGCGAGCTGTTTTTT
TRBJ2-5 TRBD1 TRBV28 - CAQGGAFMGTQYF TGTGCCCAAGGGGGCGCCTTCATGGGGACCCAGTACTTC